A single sample gave rise to the 20 T cell receptor beta chains below, sequenced in a study of blood T cells in healthy people across ages. Alongside a J-beta primer mix, a sample-barcoded 5' primer served in a second PCR lasting about 7 to 11 cycles. TCRdb fed the 5' RACE reads into MiXCR, producing one record per CDR3 protein. The sample lists 1.5 million to 2 million distinct CDR3 sequences; approximately 28% were seen once. The sequenced sample consisted of blood. The receptors were sampled from a woman in her 30s in good health.

This clonotype was detected a few times. This chain connects TRBV3-1 to TRBJ2-1, with 7 bases lining up with TRBD1. The J segment lost 15 bases and the V segment lost 0 bases, leaving 8 bases of the junction unmatched. Germline CDR1 is LGHDT and CDR2 is YNNKEL (reference sequence). CDR3 length: 13 amino acids. The CDR3 sequence is CASSQDGPGGPFF. The DNA for the CDR3 is TGTGCCAGCAGCCAAGACGGACCAGGGGGTCCGTTCTTC.

At least ten counts were recorded for this clonotype. The chain carries TRBV27 and TRBJ1-5; D is perhaps TRBD1 (5 bases). Per the germline V gene, CDR1 is MNHEY and CDR2 is SMNVEV (reference sequence). The CDR3 covers 14 residues. V gave up 6 bases and J gave up 0 bases, with 9 bases separating them. The CDR3 DNA is TGTGCCAGCAGCCGAGGGGATAGCAATCAGCCCCAGCATTTT. It encodes CASSRGDSNQPQHF.

This clonotype has ten or more counts. V gene TRBV7-2 combines with J gene TRBJ2-1; 14 bases align to TRBD2. With V trimmed by 5 bases and J by 7 bases, 10 bases remained unmatched. This CDR3 contains 17 residues. From germline, CDR1 is SGHTA and CDR2 FQGNSA. The CDR3 sequence: CASSLRLAGGLENEQFF. In DNA, the CDR3 is TGTGCCAGCAGCCTCCGACTAGCGGGAGGGCTGGAGAATGAGCAGTTCTTC.

The chain's CDR3 is CASSLVQGFMDSPLHF. Here the CDR3 DNA reads TGTGCCAGCAGTTTAGTCCAGGGCTTTATGGATTCACCCCTCCACTTT. The chain is built from TRBV28 and TRBJ1-6; tentatively, D is TRBD1 (5 bases). The germline V and J ends were trimmed by 2 bases and 8 bases, with 16 bases remaining between them. Germline CDR1 reads MDHEN; CDR2 reads SYDVKM. CDR3 length equals 16 residues. The full variable domain, in which reference TRBV28 and TRBJ1-6 provide the parts outside the CDR3, is DVKVTQSSRYLVKRTGEKVFLECVQDMDHENMFWYRQDPGLGLRLIYFSYDVKMKEKGDIPEGYSVSREKKERFSLILESASTNQTSMYLCASSLVQGFMDSPLHFGNGTRLTVT.

The chain has TRBV10-3 and TRBJ1-2; D remains ambiguous. Germline V lookup: CDR1 ENHRY, CDR2 SYGVKD. The CDR3 runs 13 residues. V lost 3 bases and J lost 5, with 10 bases in between. The CDR3 DNA sequence: TGTGCCATCAGTGATTTACAGAAGTATGGCTACACCTTC. Translation: CAISDLQKYGYTF.

This chain joins TRBV2 and TRBJ1-5; possibly TRBD1 for D (6 bases). CDR1 is SNHLY, CDR2 FYNNEI, per germline. CDR3 length: 14 amino acids. Trimming pared 9 bases from V and 0 bases from J, leaving 12 bases between. CDR3 DNA sequence: TGTGCCAGTAGACAGGACAATAGCAATCAGCCCCAGCATTTT. This sequence encodes CASRQDNSNQPQHF.

There are a few counts of this clonotype. The gene calls are TRBV3-1 and TRBJ2-1; 10 nucleotides line up with TRBD2. This CDR3 has 16 residues. Trimming took 4 bases from V and 3 from J; bases not matched to a gene: 6. Germline assignment: CDR1 LGHDT and CDR2 YNNKEL (reference sequence). The CDR3 loop is CASSRRTSGFYNEQFF. The CDR3 DNA reads as TGTGCCAGCAGCCGCCGGACTAGCGGCTTCTACAATGAGCAGTTCTTC.

The J gene is TRBJ1-4, the V gene TRBV7-9; the D gene is possibly TRBD1 (6 bases). Germline-derived CDR1 and CDR2 are SEHNR and FQNEAQ (reference sequence). This CDR3 region has 13 residues. V lost 5 bases and J lost 8, with 12 bases in between. CDR3: CASSVQGYEKLFF. The CDR3 DNA reads as TGTGCCAGCAGCGTACAGGGATACGAAAAACTGTTTTTT. Combining the CDR3 with reference TRBV7-9 and TRBJ1-4 gives the whole variable domain DTGVSQNPRHKITKRGQNVTFRCDPISEHNRLYWYRQTLGQGPEFLTYFQNEAQLEKSRLLSDRFSAERPKGSFSTLEIQRTEQGDSAMYLCASSVQGYEKLFFGSGTQLSVL.

The chain employs TRBV12-3 or TRBV12-4 and TRBJ1-5; D is perhaps TRBD1 (6 bases). This CDR3 is built from 15 residues. Deletions cut 3 bases from V and 6 bases from J, with 15 bases between. The CDR3 loop is CASSFRQTGGQPQHF. The CDR3 DNA reads TGTGCCAGCAGTTTTCGTCAGACAGGAGGTCAGCCCCAGCATTTT.

V usage is TRBV6-5 and J usage is TRBJ1-1; 10 nucleotides align to TRBD1. The germline gives CDR1 MNHEY, CDR2 SVGAGI. The CDR3 loop spans 17 amino acids. The V segment lost 4 bases and the J segment 4 bases; nucleotides outside the gene matches: 12. Here the CDR3 reads CASSSSLRDRGFTEAFF. The CDR3, as DNA: TGTGCCAGCAGTTCGAGCCTCCGGGACAGGGGCTTCACTGAAGCTTTCTTT.

V gene TRBV24-1 combines with J gene TRBJ2-3; a possible D gene is TRBD1 (6 bases). V shed 1 base and J shed 5 bases, with 15 bases lying between them. The CDR3 runs 16 residues. Germline V gene lookup returns CDR1 KGHDR and CDR2 SFDVKD. The CDR3 DNA reads as TGTGCCACCAGTGATTTCGGACAGAGACGCATAGATACGCAGTATTTT. This encodes CATSDFGQRRIDTQYF.

There are many counts of this clonotype. The chain combines TRBV7-2 with TRBJ2-1, with TRBD1 matching 10 bases. The CDR3 loop spans 14 amino acids. Trimming cost V 5 bases and J 13 bases; bases outside gene matches: 11. Per germline, CDR1 SGHTA and CDR2 FQGNSA. The CDR3 sequence: CASSQSTGGAPQFF. In DNA, the CDR3 is TGTGCCAGCAGCCAATCGACAGGGGGCGCACCACAGTTCTTC.

This clonotype was counted a few times. CDR3 residues: CASSWHRGLNEQYF. The CDR3, as DNA: TGTGCCAGCAGTTGGCACAGGGGGCTGAACGAGCAGTACTTC. This sequence joins TRBV28 and TRBJ2-7, with 9 nucleotides matching TRBD1. The J segment lost 5 bases and the V segment lost 4 bases, leaving 6 bases of the junction unmatched. The CDR3 covers 14 residues. CDR1 MDHEN and CDR2 SYDVKM come from the germline V gene. Combining the CDR3 with reference TRBV28 and TRBJ2-7 gives the whole variable domain DVKVTQSSRYLVKRTGEKVFLECVQDMDHENMFWYRQDPGLGLRLIYFSYDVKMKEKGDIPEGYSVSREKKERFSLILESASTNQTSMYLCASSWHRGLNEQYFGPGTRLTVT.

This clonotype has more than one count but fewer than ten. This chain uses TRBV6-2 or TRBV6-3 with TRBJ2-7, with 9 bases fitting TRBD1. CDR1 MNHEY and CDR2 SVGEGT come from the germline V gene. V shed 2 bases, J shed 2 bases, and the junction held 7 bases outside the gene matches. The CDR3 consists of 16 residues. The DNA for the CDR3 is TGTGCCAGCAGTTACAAGACAGGGGGTTACCCCTACGAGCAGTACTTC. Its protein product is CASSYKTGGYPYEQYF.

Concerning this clonotype itself: The germline gene is not matched at one end of the junction; a read error may be the cause. Here the CDR3 DNA reads TGCGCCAGCAGTAACACCAGGGACACCGAAGCTTTCTTT. This codes for CASSNTRDTEAFF. J is TRBJ1-1 and V is TRBV5-1, with D possibly matching TRBD1 (6 bases). The CDR3 totals 13 residues. Germline V gene lookup returns CDR1 SGHRS and CDR2 YFSETQ. Full variable domain (outside the CDR3, taken from reference TRBV5-1 and TRBJ1-1): KAGVTQTPRYLIKTRGQQVTLSCSPISGHRSVSWYQQTPGQGLQFLFEYFSETQRNKGNFPGRFSGRQFSNSRSEMNVSTLELGDSALYLCASSNTRDTEAFFGQGTRLTVV.

As to this clonotype: One base away lies a much larger clone, so this may be a sequencing read error. J is TRBJ2-1 and V is TRBV24-1; TRBD2 matches 13 bases. Germline V gene data show CDR1 as KGHDR and CDR2 as SFDVKD. The trim removed 4 bases at V and 4 bases at J, leaving 9 bases unmatched. The CDR3 runs to 18 residues. The CDR3 protein is CATSERRLAGGRYNEQFF. CDR3 nucleotide sequence: TGTGCCACCAGTGAACGTAGACTAGCGGGGGGAAGATACAATGAGCAGTTCTTC.

The genes are TRBV14 and TRBJ1-5; no definite D call. With 2 bases removed from V and 3 bases from J, the gap between germline ends came to 8 bases. The CDR3 contains 14 residues. Germline values: CDR1 SGHDN, CDR2 FVKESK. The CDR3 sequence: CASSQPGFNQPQHF. The CDR3 DNA reads as TGTGCCAGCAGCCAACCGGGTTTCAATCAGCCCCAGCATTTT.

This clonotype was observed a handful of times. The CDR3 spells CASSSPEIQFF. CDR3 DNA: TGTGCCAGCAGTTCCCCAGAGATTCAGTTCTTC. The rearrangement uses TRBV12-3 or TRBV12-4 and TRBJ2-1, with D unclear. This CDR3 is built from 11 residues. V lost 4 bases to trimming and J lost 13 bases, with 11 bases between them.

The chain recombines TRBV6-2 or TRBV6-3 with TRBJ1-5; possible D gene TRBD1, 6 bases. V dropped 6 bases and J dropped 7 bases, with 13 bases sitting between them. CDR1 is MNHEY and CDR2 is SVGEGT in the germline V gene. The CDR3 spans 13 residues. The CDR3 DNA follows: TGTGCCAGCAGCAACAGGGCTGGGCAGCCCCAGCATTTT. Translated: CASSNRAGQPQHF.

About this clonotype: One end of the junction does not line up with germline, which may come from a read error. This chain links TRBV5-1 with TRBJ1-2; D may be TRBD1 (6 bases). This CDR3 is built from 14 residues. Germline assignment: CDR1 SGHRS and CDR2 YFSETQ. The CDR3 loop is CASSSRGKDYDYTF. The CDR3 DNA follows: TGCGCCAGCAGCTCCAGGGGCAAGGACTATGACTACACCTTC.